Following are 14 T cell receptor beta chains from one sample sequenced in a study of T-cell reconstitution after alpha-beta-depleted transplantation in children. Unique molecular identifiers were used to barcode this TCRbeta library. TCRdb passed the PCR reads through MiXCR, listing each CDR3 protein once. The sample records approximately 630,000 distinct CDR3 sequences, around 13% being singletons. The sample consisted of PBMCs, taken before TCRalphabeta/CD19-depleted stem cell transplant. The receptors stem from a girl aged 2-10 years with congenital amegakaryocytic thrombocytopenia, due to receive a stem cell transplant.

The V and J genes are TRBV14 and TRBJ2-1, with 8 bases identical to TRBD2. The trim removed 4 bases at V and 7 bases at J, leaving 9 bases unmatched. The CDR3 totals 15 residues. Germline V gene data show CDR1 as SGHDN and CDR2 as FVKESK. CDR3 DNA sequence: TGTGCCAGCAGCCGACGGGAGGGCCGGGCAAATGAGCAGTTCTTC. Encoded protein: CASSRREGRANEQFF. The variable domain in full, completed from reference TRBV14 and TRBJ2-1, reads EAGVTQFPSHSVIEKGQTVTLRCDPISGHDNLYWYRRVMGKEIKFLLHFVKESKQDESGMPNNRFLAERTGGTYSTLKVQPAELEDSGVYFCASSRREGRANEQFFGPGTRLTVL.

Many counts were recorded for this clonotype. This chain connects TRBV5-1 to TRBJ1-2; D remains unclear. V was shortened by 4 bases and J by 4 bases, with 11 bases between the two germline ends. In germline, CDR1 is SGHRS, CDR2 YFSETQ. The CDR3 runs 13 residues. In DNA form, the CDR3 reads TGCGCCAGCAGCGACCACATGGGCTATGGCTACACCTTC. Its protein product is CASSDHMGYGYTF.

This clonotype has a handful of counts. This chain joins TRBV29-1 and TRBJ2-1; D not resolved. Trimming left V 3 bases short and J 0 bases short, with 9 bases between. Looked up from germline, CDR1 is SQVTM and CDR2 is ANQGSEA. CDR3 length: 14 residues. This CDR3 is CSVDTRSSYNEQFF. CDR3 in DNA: TGCAGCGTTGACACGAGAAGCTCCTACAATGAGCAGTTCTTC.

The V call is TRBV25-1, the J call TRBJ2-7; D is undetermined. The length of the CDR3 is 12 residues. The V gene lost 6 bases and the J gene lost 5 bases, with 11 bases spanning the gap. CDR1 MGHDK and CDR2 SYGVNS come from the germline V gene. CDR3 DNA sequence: TGTGCCAGCAGGGCGAAGCGTAACGAGCAGTACTTC. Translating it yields CASRAKRNEQYF.

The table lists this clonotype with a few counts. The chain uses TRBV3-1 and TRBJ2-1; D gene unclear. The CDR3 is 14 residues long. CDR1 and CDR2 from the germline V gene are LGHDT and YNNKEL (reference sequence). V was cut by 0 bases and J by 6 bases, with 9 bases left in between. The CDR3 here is CASSQDASSNEQFF. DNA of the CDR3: TGTGCCAGCAGCCAAGATGCATCTAGCAATGAGCAGTTCTTC.

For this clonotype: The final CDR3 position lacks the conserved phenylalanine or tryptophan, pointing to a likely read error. The DNA for the CDR3 is TGTGCCAGCAGCTTGATGGCGAGCTCCTACAATGAGCAGTTCTGC. It encodes CASSLMASSYNEQFC. The V and J genes are TRBV5-6 and TRBJ2-1; no clear D gene. The CDR3 is 15 residues long. The V and J ends lost 1 base and 0 bases respectively, with 8 bases between them. CDR1 and CDR2 (germline): SGHDT, YYEEEE.

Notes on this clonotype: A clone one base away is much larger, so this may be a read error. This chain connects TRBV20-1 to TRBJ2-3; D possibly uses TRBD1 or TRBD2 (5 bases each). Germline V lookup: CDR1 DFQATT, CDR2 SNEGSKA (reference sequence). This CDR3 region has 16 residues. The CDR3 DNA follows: TGCTGTGCTAGGGACCAACGAGGGTTCGGCACAGATACGCAGTATTTT. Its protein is CCARDQRGFGTDTQYF.

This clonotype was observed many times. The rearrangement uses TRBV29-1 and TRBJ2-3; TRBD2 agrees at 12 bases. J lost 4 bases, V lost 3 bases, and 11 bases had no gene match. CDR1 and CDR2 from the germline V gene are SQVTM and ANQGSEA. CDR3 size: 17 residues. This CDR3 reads CSVDGLAGPWDADTQYF. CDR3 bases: TGCAGCGTTGACGGACTAGCGGGACCCTGGGACGCAGATACGCAGTATTTT.

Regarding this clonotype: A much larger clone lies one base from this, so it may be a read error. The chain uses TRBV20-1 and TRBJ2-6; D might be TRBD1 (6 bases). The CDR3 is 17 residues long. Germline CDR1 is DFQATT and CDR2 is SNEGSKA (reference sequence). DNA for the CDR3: TGCTGTGCTAGAGTACCGCAAGGGGGTATTGGGGCCAACGTCCTGACTTTC. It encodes CCARVPQGGIGANVLTF.

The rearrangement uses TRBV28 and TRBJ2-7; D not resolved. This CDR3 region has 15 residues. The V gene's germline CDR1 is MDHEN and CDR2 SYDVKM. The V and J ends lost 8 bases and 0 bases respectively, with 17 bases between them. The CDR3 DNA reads TGTGCCAGCGGCTCTAACAGCAGACTCTCCTACGAGCAGTACTTC. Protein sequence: CASGSNSRLSYEQYF.

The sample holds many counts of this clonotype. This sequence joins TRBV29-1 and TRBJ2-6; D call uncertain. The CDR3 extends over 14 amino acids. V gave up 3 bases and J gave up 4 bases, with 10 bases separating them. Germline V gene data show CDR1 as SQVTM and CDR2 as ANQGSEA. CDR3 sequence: CSVEINGGANVLTF. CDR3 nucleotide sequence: TGCAGCGTTGAGATTAATGGGGGGGCCAACGTCCTGACTTTC.

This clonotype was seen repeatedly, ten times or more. The CDR3 nucleotides are TGTGCCAGCAGCTTACGGTCAGAGAATTCACCCCTCCACTTT. Translating gives CASSLRSENSPLHF. The chain uses TRBV13 and TRBJ1-6; D call uncertain. The CDR3 has 14 residues. The germline V gene encodes CDR1 PRHDT and CDR2 FYEKMQ (reference sequence). Trimming left V 2 bases short and J 7 bases short, with 9 bases between.

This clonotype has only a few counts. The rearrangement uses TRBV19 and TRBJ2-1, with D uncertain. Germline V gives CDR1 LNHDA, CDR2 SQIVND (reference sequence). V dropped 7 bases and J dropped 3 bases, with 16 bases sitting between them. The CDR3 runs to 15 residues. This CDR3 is CASILQTVNYNEQFF. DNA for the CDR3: TGTGCCAGTATCCTCCAAACGGTAAACTACAATGAGCAGTTCTTC. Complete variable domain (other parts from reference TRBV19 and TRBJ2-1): DGGITQSPKYLFRKEGQNVTLSCEQNLNHDAMYWYRQDPGQGLRLIYYSQIVNDFQKGDIAEGYSVSREKKESFPLTVTSAQKNPTAFYLCASILQTVNYNEQFFGPGTRLTVL.

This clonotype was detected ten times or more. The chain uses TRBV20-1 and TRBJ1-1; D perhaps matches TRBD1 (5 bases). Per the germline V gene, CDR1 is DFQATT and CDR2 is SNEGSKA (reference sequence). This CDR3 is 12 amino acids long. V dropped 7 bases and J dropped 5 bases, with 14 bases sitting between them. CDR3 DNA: TGCAGTGGGGGGAGTGCGGGGACTGAAGCTTTCTTT. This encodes CSGGSAGTEAFF.